The clone carrying this TCR beta chain was recorded at least ten times. The antigen is not known. The time point denotes: healthy volunteer bleed at 6 weeks. Someone pulled total RNA out of unfractionated whole blood. The data were obtained in a study of human T cells and chemical hapten exposure. Within the library, unique molecular identifiers were attached to each individual cDNA molecule. Authors' analysis steps: TCRs per sample had a median of approximately 100,000 and ranged from about 23,224 to 700,000. MiXCR was run by TCRdb on the RACE reads, yielding one entry per CDR3 protein. These V and J calls derive from TCRdb rather than the authors' analysis. The table has under 50,000 distinct CDR3 sequences, about 4% seen once. V was pared by 5 bases and J by 7 bases, with 12 bases between. Per germline, CDR1 SQVTM and CDR2 ANQGSEA. The CDR3 consists of 13 residues. Study-wide points: High-frequency TCRs, those above 1 in 1000, stayed the same after DPC sensitization.

This sequence originates from a human donor in good health. Some clones in this sample may be carry-over from other donors' samples. Sequencing was done on a sample of whole blood. The chain is built from TRBV29-1 and TRBJ1-6; perhaps TRBD1 as D (6 bases). The DNA of the CDR3 is TGCAGCGTTCGACAGGCGGAGAATTCACCCCTCCACTTT. This encodes CSVRQAENSPLHF.